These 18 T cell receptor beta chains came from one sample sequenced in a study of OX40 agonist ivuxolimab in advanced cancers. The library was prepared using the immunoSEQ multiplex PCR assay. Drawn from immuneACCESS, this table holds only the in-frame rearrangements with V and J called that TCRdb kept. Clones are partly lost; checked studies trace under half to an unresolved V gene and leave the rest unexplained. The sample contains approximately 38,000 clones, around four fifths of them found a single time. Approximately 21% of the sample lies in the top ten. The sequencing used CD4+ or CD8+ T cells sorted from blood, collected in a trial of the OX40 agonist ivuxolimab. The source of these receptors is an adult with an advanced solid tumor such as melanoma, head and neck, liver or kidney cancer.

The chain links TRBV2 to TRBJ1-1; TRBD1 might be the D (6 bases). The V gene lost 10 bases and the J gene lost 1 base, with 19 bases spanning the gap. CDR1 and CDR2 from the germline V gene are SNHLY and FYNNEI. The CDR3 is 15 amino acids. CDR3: CATLGPKQGNTEAFF. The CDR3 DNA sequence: TGTGCCACCCTGGGGCCTAAACAGGGGAACACTGAAGCTTTCTTT.

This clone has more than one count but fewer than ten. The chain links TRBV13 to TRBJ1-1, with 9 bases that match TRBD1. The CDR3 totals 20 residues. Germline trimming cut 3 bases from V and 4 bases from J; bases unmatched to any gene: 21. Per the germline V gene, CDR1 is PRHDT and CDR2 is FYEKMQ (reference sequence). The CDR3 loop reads CASSFTGTGLSERVSTEAFF. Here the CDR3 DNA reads TGTGCCAGCAGCTTTACCGGGACAGGGCTTTCCGAACGGGTATCCACTGAAGCTTTCTTT. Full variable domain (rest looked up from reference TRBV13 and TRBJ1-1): AAGVIQSPRHLIKEKRETATLKCYPIPRHDTVYWYQQGPGQDPQFLISFYEKMQSDKGSIPDRFSAQQFSDYHSELNMSSLELGDSALYFCASSFTGTGLSERVSTEAFFGQGTRLTVV.

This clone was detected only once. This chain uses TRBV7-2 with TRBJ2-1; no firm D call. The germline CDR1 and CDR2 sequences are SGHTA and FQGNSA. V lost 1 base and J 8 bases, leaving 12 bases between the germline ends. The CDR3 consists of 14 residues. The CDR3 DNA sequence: TGTGCCAGCAGCTTAGTGGGCCTTAGGGATGAGCAGTTCTTC. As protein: CASSLVGLRDEQFF.

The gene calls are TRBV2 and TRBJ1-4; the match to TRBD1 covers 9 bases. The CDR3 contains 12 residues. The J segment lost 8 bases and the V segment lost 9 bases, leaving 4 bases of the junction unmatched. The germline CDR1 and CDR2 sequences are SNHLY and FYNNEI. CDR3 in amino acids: CARGTGREKLFF. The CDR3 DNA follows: TGTGCCAGGGGGACAGGGCGAGAAAAACTGTTTTTT.

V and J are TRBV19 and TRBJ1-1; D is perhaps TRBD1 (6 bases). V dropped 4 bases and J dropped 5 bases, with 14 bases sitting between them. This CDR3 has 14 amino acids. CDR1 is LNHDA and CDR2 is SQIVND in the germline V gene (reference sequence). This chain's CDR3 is CASSNRVEWTEAFF. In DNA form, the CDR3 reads TGTGCCAGTAGTAACAGGGTAGAGTGGACTGAAGCTTTCTTT.

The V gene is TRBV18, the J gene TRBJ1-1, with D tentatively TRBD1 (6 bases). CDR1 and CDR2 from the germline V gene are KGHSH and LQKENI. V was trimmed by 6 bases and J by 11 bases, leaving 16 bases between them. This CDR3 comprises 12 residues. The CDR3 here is CASSPTGTQAFF. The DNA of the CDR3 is TGTGCCAGCTCGCCAACAGGGACCCAGGCTTTCTTT.

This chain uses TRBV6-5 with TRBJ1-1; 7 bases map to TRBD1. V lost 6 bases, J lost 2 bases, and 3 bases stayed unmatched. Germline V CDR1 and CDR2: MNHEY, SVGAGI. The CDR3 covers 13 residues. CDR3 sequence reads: CASRNRGNTEAFF. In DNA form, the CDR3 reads TGTGCCAGCAGGAACAGGGGCAACACTGAAGCTTTCTTT.

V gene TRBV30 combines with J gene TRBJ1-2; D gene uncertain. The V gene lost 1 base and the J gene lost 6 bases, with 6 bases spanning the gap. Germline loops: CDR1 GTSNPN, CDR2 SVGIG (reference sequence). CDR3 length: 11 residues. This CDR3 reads CAWSERDGYTF. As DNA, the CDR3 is TGTGCCTGGAGTGAACGGGATGGCTACACCTTC. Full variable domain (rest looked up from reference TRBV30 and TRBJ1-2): SQTIHQWPATLVQPVGSPLSLECTVEGTSNPNLYWYRQAAGRGLQLLFYSVGIGQISSEVPQNLSASRPQDRQFILSSKKLLLSDSGFYLCAWSERDGYTFGSGTRLTVV.

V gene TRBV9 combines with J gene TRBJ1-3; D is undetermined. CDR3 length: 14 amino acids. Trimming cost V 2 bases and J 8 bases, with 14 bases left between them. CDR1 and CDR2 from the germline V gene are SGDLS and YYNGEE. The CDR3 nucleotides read TGTGCCAGCAGCGTCACACCTAGTTCGGACACCATATATTTT. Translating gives CASSVTPSSDTIYF. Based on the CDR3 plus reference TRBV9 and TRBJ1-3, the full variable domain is DSGVTQTPKHLITATGQRVTLRCSPRSGDLSVYWYQQSLDQGLQFLIQYYNGEERAKGNILERFSAQQFPDLHSELNLSSLELGDSALYFCASSVTPSSDTIYFGEGSWLTVV.

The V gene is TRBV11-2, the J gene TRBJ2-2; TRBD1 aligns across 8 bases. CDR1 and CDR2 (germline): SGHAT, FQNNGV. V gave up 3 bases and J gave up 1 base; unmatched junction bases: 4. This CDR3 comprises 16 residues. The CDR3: CASSFRDRQNTGELFF. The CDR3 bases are TGTGCCAGCAGCTTCAGGGACAGGCAGAACACCGGGGAGCTGTTTTTT.

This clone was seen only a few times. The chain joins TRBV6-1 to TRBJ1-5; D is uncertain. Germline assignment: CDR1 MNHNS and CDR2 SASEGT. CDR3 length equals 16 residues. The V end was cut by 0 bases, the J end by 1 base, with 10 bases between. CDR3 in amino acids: CASSEALTWSNQPQHF. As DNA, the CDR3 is TGTGCCAGCAGTGAAGCGCTCACTTGGAGCAATCAGCCCCAGCATTTT.

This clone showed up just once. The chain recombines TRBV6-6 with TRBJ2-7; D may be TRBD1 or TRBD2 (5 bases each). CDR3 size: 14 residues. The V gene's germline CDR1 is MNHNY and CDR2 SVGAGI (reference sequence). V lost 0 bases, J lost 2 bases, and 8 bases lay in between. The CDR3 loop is CASSYSSGPYEQYF. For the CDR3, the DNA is TGTGCCAGCAGTTACTCTTCGGGGCCCTACGAGCAGTACTTC.

The CDR3 spells CASSLIPGQGIAYEQYF. The CDR3, as DNA: TGTGCCAGCAGTTTGATACCGGGACAGGGCATCGCCTACGAGCAGTACTTC. The rearrangement links TRBV27 to TRBJ2-7, with 9 bases aligning to TRBD1. Germline V gives CDR1 MNHEY, CDR2 SMNVEV (reference sequence). Losses at the gene ends were 3 bases for V and 2 bases for J; bases not matched to a gene: 11. This CDR3 contains 17 residues.

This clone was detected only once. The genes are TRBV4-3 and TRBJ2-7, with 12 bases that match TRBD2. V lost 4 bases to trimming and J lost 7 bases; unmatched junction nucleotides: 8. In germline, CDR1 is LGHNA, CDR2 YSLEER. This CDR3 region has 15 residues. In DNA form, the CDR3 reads TGCGCCAGCAGCCGCCAACTAGCGGGAGGTGGGGAGCAGTACTTC. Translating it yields CASSRQLAGGGEQYF.

CDR3 sequence (DNA): TGTGCCACCAGCAGGGGACTAGCGGGAGGGCTAGGTAATGAGCAGTTCTTC. Its translation: CATSRGLAGGLGNEQFF. The chain has TRBV15 and TRBJ2-1, with 16 bases fitting TRBD2. The length of the CDR3 is 17 residues. CDR1 is LNHNV and CDR2 is YYDKDF in the germline V gene (reference sequence). J lost 7 bases, V lost 3 bases, and 6 bases had no gene match.

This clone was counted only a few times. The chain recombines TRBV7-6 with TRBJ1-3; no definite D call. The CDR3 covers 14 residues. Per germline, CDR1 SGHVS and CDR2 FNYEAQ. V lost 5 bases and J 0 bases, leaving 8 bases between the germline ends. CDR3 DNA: TGTGCCAGCAGCCCAGTTAACTCTGGAAACACCATATATTTT. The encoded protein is CASSPVNSGNTIYF.

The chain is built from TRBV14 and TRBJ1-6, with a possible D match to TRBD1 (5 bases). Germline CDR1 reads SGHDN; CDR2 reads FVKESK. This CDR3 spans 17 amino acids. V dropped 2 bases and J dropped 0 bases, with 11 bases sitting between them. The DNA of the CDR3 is TGTGCCAGCAGCCAACCCGGGGGGAGCTCCTATAATTCACCCCTCCACTTT. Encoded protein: CASSQPGGSSYNSPLHF.

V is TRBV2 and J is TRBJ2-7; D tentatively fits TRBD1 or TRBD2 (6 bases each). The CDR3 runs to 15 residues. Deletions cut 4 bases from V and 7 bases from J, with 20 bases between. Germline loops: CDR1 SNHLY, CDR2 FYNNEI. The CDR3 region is CASSAQGQNGGEQYF. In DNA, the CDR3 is TGTGCCAGCAGTGCACAAGGACAGAATGGGGGGGAGCAGTACTTC. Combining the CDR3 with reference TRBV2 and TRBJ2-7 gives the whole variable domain EPEVTQTPSHQVTQMGQEVILRCVPISNHLYFYWYRQILGQKVEFLVSFYNNEISEKSEIFDDQFSVERPDGSNFTLKIRSTKLEDSAMYFCASSAQGQNGGEQYFGPGTRLTVT.